These T cell receptor beta chains were read from a single sample in a study of human T cells and chemical hapten exposure. Via MiXCR, TCRdb re-called the RACE reads, giving one row per CDR3 protein. The table has roughly 150,000 distinct CDR3 sequences, 10% to 15% seen once; the top ten hold more than 1.1%. The input for sequencing was whole blood, taken in connection with sensitization to the hapten diphenylcyclopropenone (DPC). These receptors all stem from a woman aged 50 to 60 with alopecia areata. Some clones in this sample may be carry-over from other donors' samples. The CDR3 runs from the conserved cysteine through the conserved F or W. The order of the fields is V gene, J gene, clone size, CDR3 protein. Some rows have no size entry. The others give once, few or many, or a class for an expanded clone.

TRBV29-1	TRBJ2-3	-	CSVEVSGSTDTQYF
TRBV12-3/TRBV12-4	TRBJ2-3	many	CASAPGDGGRDTQYF
TRBV5-5	TRBJ2-1	many	CASSHPGTSYNEQFF
TRBV4-3	TRBJ1-1	many	CASSQGLGVGSTEAFF
TRBV7-8	TRBJ2-7	-	CASSLDGTGWGEQYF
TRBV2	TRBJ2-1	many	CASPRLAGYNEQFF
TRBV11-2	TRBJ2-1	-	CASSPRTSGSYNEQFF
TRBV29-1	TRBJ2-7	many	CSVGASGSLGQYF
TRBV20-1	TRBJ2-3	many	CSARGGATSTDTQYF
TRBV7-8	TRBJ2-3	many	CASRGHSTDTQYF
TRBV20-1	TRBJ2-3	-	CSARDDRGTDTQYF
TRBV27	TRBJ2-6	-	CASSLTGHGANVLTF
TRBV20-1	TRBJ2-7	many	CSANRVSYEQYF
TRBV10-2	TRBJ1-6	few	CASSGTGTVGSPLHF
TRBV7-9	TRBJ2-3	many	CASSLVPSGNTQYF
TRBV5-6	TRBJ2-7	-	CASTFFGVGGNYEQYF
TRBV5-1	TRBJ2-7	-	CASSVGQGASYEQYF
TRBV7-2	TRBJ2-6	-	CASSKVEFGANVLTF
TRBV7-2	TRBJ1-6	-	CASSPRTTAGAPLHF
TRBV7-9	TRBJ1-3	-	CASSSTGALSGNTIYF
TRBV20-1	TRBJ1-2	few	CSAVPRGLAYGYTF
TRBV7-2	TRBJ2-5	many	CASSLGAWGETQYF
TRBV12-3/TRBV12-4	TRBJ2-7	many	CASSLGLAGVYEQYF
TRBV6-6	TRBJ2-5	-	CAGSYSAGETQYF